Given below is one T cell receptor beta chain in context. What antigen it recognizes has not been identified. The input lacks base qualities; no much larger clone sits a single base away. TCRbeta CDR3 regions were amplified from genomic DNA by means of the immunoSEQ Assay, a bias-controlled multiplex PCR. As for the authors' bioinformatics: The number of nucleated cells in each sample was estimated from the amplification of reference gene primers within the assay. Sequence reads were collapsed and filtered to measure the absolute abundance of every unique TCRbeta CDR3 rearrangement. For each sample, productive Simpson clonality was calculated as the square root of Simpson's diversity index over productive rearrangements. In TCRdb, the immuneACCESS table is reduced to in-frame sequences with V and J assigned. These tables do not hold every clone; where another copy was compared, an unresolved V gene accounts for under half, and the others remain unexplained. V and J calls and clone size are those listed in that table; D and trimming were worked out from the DNA. For this sample the table gives about 230,000 clones, of which about 86% were detected only once. Of the sample, roughly 5.7% is held by the ten largest clones.

This entry belongs to a study of blood T cell repertoires in COVID-19 (dated by TCRdb to 2018 to 2021). About the full investigation: Samples covering the acute and convalescent phases of COVID-19 were provided by collaborators in the United States, Italy and Spain. The prospective study material was composed of cDNA or gDNA derived from T cells, B-cell-depleted T cells, or PBMCs. Subjects who had been exposed to COVID-19, were actively infected with it, or had recovered from it provided the deeply sampled blood TCRbeta repertoires that made up the dataset. The repertoires were made available in a free public database intended to serve as a resource for research on the immune response to SARS-CoV-2. The samples were drawn from two sources: the first 160 participants of the ongoing ImmuneRACE study, and some 1,300 subjects contributed by 6 global collaborators. Nearly every sample came with metadata listing a de-identified subject ID, COVID-19 status, age in years and sex. HLA class I and class II types, where available, came from metadata supplied by the sample provider rather than from assay-based typing. Here is what the overall study found, with its caveats: Clinical and demographic metadata were provided uncurated, with the amount varying by source and participant.

Collaborating institutions collected whole blood in K2EDTA tubes following their own protocols. Collaborator samples were shipped for TCRbeta analysis as frozen whole blood, isolated PBMCs, or DNA extracted from either sample type. Reading from cysteine to phenylalanine, the CDR3 counts 15 amino acids. Only the CDR3 portion is preserved as DNA: 45 bases, with reading frame beginning at the first base. V ends up 1 base short and J 5 bases short, with an unmatched junction base count of 7. The germline V gene (reference sequence) provides CDR1 MNHEY and CDR2 SMNVEV. This TCR was sampled from a man older than 75 with acute or convalescent COVID-19. This sequence uses TRBV27 and TRBJ2-5; 7 middle bases align to TRBD1. Sequences were obtained from peripheral blood. The CDR3 protein: CASSLWTGKEETQYF. The nucleotide sequence is given as TGTGCCAGCAGTTTATGGACAGGTAAAGAGGAGACCCAGTACTTC.